The 27 T cell receptor beta chains in this list originate from one sample, sequenced in a study of early T cells in non-severe SARS-CoV-2 infection (dated by TCRdb to the early 2020s). Libraries were constructed by 5' RACE. TCRdb records NextSeq 500 as the sequencer. Starting from the raw public reads, TCRdb applied fastp trimming at Q25, assembled clones with MiXCR and retained in-frame beta chains. Every distinct CDR3 protein forms one entry, paired with its most common genes and DNA. A total of approximately 35,000 distinct CDR3 sequences appear in this sample, 5.7% of them only once. The ten largest clones take up 5% to 6.5% of the sample. Sequenced material: whole blood. The receptors were gathered from an adult who was a healthcare worker with PCR-confirmed SARS-CoV-2 infection or an uninfected control (not recorded which).

This clonotype was recorded at least ten times. The V call is TRBV20-1, the J call TRBJ2-5; unclear D gene. CDR3 size: 11 residues. Germline CDR1 and CDR2: DFQATT and SNEGSKA (reference sequence). The V gene lost 2 bases and the J gene lost 3 bases, with 4 bases spanning the gap. CDR3 amino acids: CSARPEETQYF. Here the CDR3 DNA reads TGCAGTGCTAGACCCGAAGAGACCCAGTACTTC.

This clonotype has at least ten counts. The chain has TRBV11-3 and TRBJ2-3; weak D call: TRBD1 (6 bases). CDR1 and CDR2 (germline): SGHNT, YENEEA. This CDR3 has 15 residues. V was shortened by 5 bases and J by 10 bases, with 22 bases between the two germline ends. The CDR3 sequence is CASSAQGYPGLAQYF. CDR3 in DNA: TGTGCCAGCAGCGCCCAGGGGTATCCTGGACTGGCGCAGTATTTT.

This clonotype has a count of ten or more. J is TRBJ2-1 and V is TRBV18; D possibly corresponds to TRBD1 (6 bases). Trimming shortened V by 0 bases and J by 9 bases, and 15 bases separated the two germline ends. Germline V gene data show CDR1 as KGHSH and CDR2 as LQKENI. CDR3 length: 15 residues. In nucleotides, the CDR3 is TGTGCCAGCTCACCACCATACAGACGAGGGGGTGAGCAGTTCTTC. It encodes CASSPPYRRGGEQFF.

This chain uses TRBV12-3 or TRBV12-4 with TRBJ1-1, with D perhaps TRBD1 (5 bases). Trimming took 5 bases from V and 3 from J, leaving 16 bases between them. The CDR3 has 15 amino acids. The CDR3 here is CASSQGTGAYTEAFF. The CDR3 DNA follows: TGTGCCAGCAGTCAGGGAACAGGAGCGTACACTGAAGCTTTCTTT.

This clonotype occurred a few times. J is TRBJ1-2 and V is TRBV4-1; D gene uncertain. The CDR3 covers 13 residues. Trimming left V 0 bases short and J 4 bases short, with 6 bases between. Germline V gives CDR1 MGHRA, CDR2 YSYEKL. This chain's CDR3 is CASSQDPGYGYTF. The CDR3 region has the DNA TGCGCCAGCAGCCAAGATCCGGGCTATGGCTACACCTTC.

This clonotype was counted ten times or more. The chain combines TRBV23-1 with TRBJ1-1; D remains ambiguous. TRBV23-1 is reported as an ORF; its role is uncertain. There are 15 residues in the CDR3. V was shortened by 4 bases and J by 5 bases, with 17 bases between the two germline ends. Written as DNA, the CDR3 is TGCGCCAGCAGTCTAATAAGGGCGGCGAATACTGAAGCTTTCTTT. Its translation is CASSLIRAANTEAFF.

This clonotype has a count of ten or more. The chain links TRBV7-2 to TRBJ2-7; TRBD2 matches at 11 bases. This CDR3 has 14 amino acids. V was clipped by 5 bases and J by 2 bases; unmatched bases: 2. Germline V CDR1 and CDR2: SGHTA, FQGNSA. CDR3 DNA: TGTGCCAGCAGCCTACTAGCGGGAGCCTACGAGCAGTACGTC. This gives the protein CASSLLAGAYEQYV.

There are many counts of this clonotype. The V gene is TRBV19, the J gene TRBJ2-2; perhaps TRBD1 as D (6 bases). The length of the CDR3 is 16 residues. Trimming took off 3 bases at V and 4 bases at J, with 15 bases between the two ends. The germline gives CDR1 LNHDA, CDR2 SQIVND (reference sequence). The CDR3 coding sequence is TGTGCCAGTAGTATTTGGGGGCCCTCCGGCACCGGGGAGCTGTTTTTT. It is translated as CASSIWGPSGTGELFF. The variable domain in full, with the rest retrieved from reference TRBV19 and TRBJ2-2, is DGGITQSPKYLFRKEGQNVTLSCEQNLNHDAMYWYRQDPGQGLRLIYYSQIVNDFQKGDIAEGYSVSREKKESFPLTVTSAQKNPTAFYLCASSIWGPSGTGELFFGEGSRLTVL.

Many counts were recorded for this clonotype. V is TRBV18 and J is TRBJ2-5; TRBD2 matches at 10 bases. J lost 5 bases, V lost 2 bases, and 8 bases had no gene match. The CDR3 extends over 16 amino acids. Germline V lookup: CDR1 KGHSH, CDR2 LQKENI. In DNA form, the CDR3 reads TGTGCCAGCTCACCAACAAGCGGGAGGGCGGACGAGACCCAGTACTTC. Translated, it gives CASSPTSGRADETQYF.

This clonotype was observed a handful of times. A much larger clone is a single base away; this may be a read error. The chain is built from TRBV19 and TRBJ2-3; 7 bases are a match to TRBD2. CDR3 length equals 16 residues. V trimming: 2 bases; J trimming: 5 bases; junction bases outside the gene matches: 10. Germline CDR1 reads LNHDA; CDR2 reads SQIVND (reference sequence). The CDR3 bases are TGTGCCAGTAGTATAACGCTAGCGGAGCCCATAGATACGCAGTATTTT. This encodes CASSITLAEPIDTQYF.

This clonotype was counted at least ten times. The chain links TRBV4-3 to TRBJ2-3; TRBD2 might be the D (5 bases). The CDR3 contains 17 residues. Germline lookup yields CDR1 LGHNA and CDR2 YSLEER. Deletions cut 4 bases from V and 1 base from J, with 18 bases between. Written as DNA, the CDR3 is TGCGCCAGCAGCCCCTCCAGGAGCCTAGCCCGCACAGATACGCAGTATTTT. It encodes CASSPSRSLARTDTQYF.

The chain joins TRBV12-3 or TRBV12-4 to TRBJ1-6; perhaps TRBD1 as D (6 bases). V was clipped by 5 bases and J by 7 bases, with 15 bases between them. This CDR3 is 15 amino acids long. CDR3 in amino acids: CASSPTTGRNSPLHF. The CDR3 coding sequence is TGTGCCAGCAGTCCGACGACAGGCCGGAATTCACCCCTCCACTTT.

This clonotype was recorded at least ten times. The rearrangement joins TRBV24-1 to TRBJ2-7; D may be TRBD2 (7 bases). Germline CDR1 is KGHDR and CDR2 is SFDVKD. Trimming took 8 bases from V and 3 from J, leaving 16 bases between them. This CDR3 has 14 amino acids. This CDR3 reads CATIPEGEGYEQYV. CDR3 DNA: TGTGCCACCATCCCGGAGGGGGAGGGCTACGAGCAGTACGTC.

This clonotype was counted ten times or more. The chain employs TRBV7-9 and TRBJ1-5; no clear D. V lost 2 bases to trimming and J lost 11 bases, with 10 bases between them. CDR3 length: 12 residues. Germline CDR1 SEHNR, CDR2 FQNEAQ (reference sequence). The chain's CDR3 is CASSLQEGAQHF. CDR3 nucleotide sequence: TGTGCCAGCAGCTTACAGGAGGGAGCCCAGCATTTT.

The chain joins TRBV6-5 to TRBJ2-6; 12 bases align to TRBD2. Germline-derived CDR1 and CDR2 are MNHEY and SVGAGI. V was pared by 1 base and J by 1 base, with 5 bases of the junction left unmatched. The CDR3 contains 19 residues. The CDR3 region has the DNA TGTGCCAGCAGTTACTTCAGAACTAGCGGGAGGTCTGGGGCCAACGTCCTGACTTTC. Its protein is CASSYFRTSGRSGANVLTF.

The table lists this clonotype with many counts. The rearrangement joins TRBV15 to TRBJ2-7; D may be TRBD1 or TRBD2 (5 bases each). The CDR3 consists of 16 residues. Germline CDR1 LNHNV, CDR2 YYDKDF (reference sequence). The V and J ends lost 3 bases and 2 bases respectively, with 17 bases between them. CDR3 bases: TGTGCCACCAGCAGGGCTGGGCAGGGACCAACCTACGAGCAGTACTTC. Translated, it gives CATSRAGQGPTYEQYF.

This clonotype was counted at least ten times. The genes are TRBV20-1 and TRBJ2-1; 10 nucleotides line up with TRBD2. The CDR3 is 17 amino acids. With V trimmed by 0 bases and J by 7 bases, 12 bases remained unmatched. The germline V gene encodes CDR1 DFQATT and CDR2 SNEGSKA (reference sequence). Written as DNA, the CDR3 is TGCAGTGCTAGAGATCCCCGGGGAGCGGGAGGGCCAAATGAGCAGTTCTTC. Translating gives CSARDPRGAGGPNEQFF.

At least ten counts were recorded for this clonotype. The rearrangement uses TRBV4-1 and TRBJ2-7, with TRBD2 matching over 14 bases. CDR3 length: 16 amino acids. Germline lookup yields CDR1 MGHRA and CDR2 YSYEKL. V shed 7 bases, J shed 8 bases, and the junction held 13 bases outside the gene matches. The CDR3 DNA follows: TGCGCCAGCACCTTAAATCCGGGACTAGCGGGAGATAAGCAGTACTTC. Its translation is CASTLNPGLAGDKQYF.

This clonotype was seen a handful of times. CDR3 nucleotide sequence: TGTGCCAGCAGTGGGTACTCACCCCTCCACTTT. It yields the protein CASSGYSPLHF. The genes are TRBV6-6 and TRBJ1-6; D call uncertain. This CDR3 spans 11 amino acids. Trimming pared 5 bases from V and 10 bases from J, leaving 6 bases between. CDR1 is MNHNY and CDR2 is SVGAGI in the germline V gene (reference sequence).

This clonotype has ten or more counts. The CDR3 is CSAAGLDRGLTYEQYF. The CDR3 DNA is TGCAGTGCCGCGGGACTCGACAGGGGCCTGACCTACGAGCAGTACTTC. The gene calls are TRBV20-1 and TRBJ2-7; 8 bases are shared with TRBD1. Losses at the gene ends were 6 bases for V and 2 bases for J; bases not matched to a gene: 15. The germline V gene has CDR1 DFQATT and CDR2 SNEGSKA (reference sequence). The CDR3 loop spans 16 amino acids.

This clonotype occurred many times. The CDR3 region is CAWSPQDEKLFF. The CDR3 coding sequence is TGTGCCTGGAGTCCTCAGGATGAAAAACTGTTTTTT. The J gene is TRBJ1-4, the V gene TRBV30; D is unclear. CDR3 length equals 12 residues. Germline V gene lookup returns CDR1 GTSNPN and CDR2 SVGIG (reference sequence). The V and J ends lost 2 bases and 6 bases respectively, with 7 bases between them.

To note about this clonotype: A read error may be the cause here, since a much bigger clone is one base away. V gene TRBV2 combines with J gene TRBJ2-1; possible D gene TRBD2, 6 bases. The CDR3 covers 16 residues. Germline V gene lookup returns CDR1 SNHLY and CDR2 FYNNEI. Trimming stripped 8 bases from V and 5 bases from J, with 22 bases between. CDR3: CASRRVRAGGDNEQFF. The CDR3 DNA sequence: TGTGCCAGCCGCAGGGTTCGAGCGGGCGGCGACAATGAGCAGTTCTTC.

At least ten counts were recorded for this clonotype. The chain carries TRBV20-1 and TRBJ2-1; 11 bases are a match to TRBD2. The V segment lost 2 bases and the J segment 9 bases; nucleotides outside the gene matches: 9. CDR1 is DFQATT and CDR2 is SNEGSKA in the germline V gene (reference sequence). The CDR3 runs 15 residues. CDR3 region: CSARRTSGRLPEQFF. In DNA, the CDR3 is TGCAGTGCTAGACGAACTAGCGGGAGACTCCCTGAGCAGTTCTTC.

This clonotype was observed a few times. This chain links TRBV10-3 with TRBJ2-3; a weak D match, TRBD1 (5 bases). The germline CDR1 and CDR2 sequences are ENHRY and SYGVKD. Deletions cut 10 bases from V and 2 bases from J, with 13 bases between. The CDR3 has 13 residues. CDR3 protein: CANGREDTDTQYF. In nucleotides, the CDR3 is TGTGCCAACGGCAGGGAAGACACAGATACGCAGTATTTT.

This clonotype was seen many times. This chain joins TRBV11-2 and TRBJ2-1; 15 positions match TRBD2. Losses at the gene ends were 5 bases for V and 7 bases for J; bases not matched to a gene: 3. The CDR3 length is 15 residues. Germline CDR1 and CDR2: SGHAT and FQNNGV. The CDR3 reads CASSRGLAGGNEQFF. DNA for the CDR3: TGTGCCAGCAGCCGGGGACTAGCGGGAGGAAATGAGCAGTTCTTC.

This clonotype was seen at least ten times. J is TRBJ2-1 and V is TRBV11-2; possibly TRBD1 for D (5 bases). The germline V and J ends were trimmed by 3 bases and 6 bases, with 6 bases remaining between them. This CDR3 comprises 12 residues. The germline CDR1 and CDR2 sequences are SGHAT and FQNNGV. CDR3 region: CASSFQGNEQFF. DNA of the CDR3: TGTGCCAGCAGCTTTCAGGGCAATGAGCAGTTCTTC.

This clonotype occurred many times. This chain uses TRBV29-1 with TRBJ1-3; no clear D. There are 11 residues in the CDR3. Germline CDR1 is SQVTM and CDR2 is ANQGSEA. Deletions cut 7 bases from V and 0 bases from J, with 4 bases between. CDR3 coding DNA: TGCAGCGCAGGCTCTGGAAACACCATATATTTT. Translation: CSAGSGNTIYF.